Listed below are T cell receptor beta chains from one sample, sequenced in a study of blood T cell repertoires in COVID-19. Assay used: immunoSEQ multiplex PCR; TCRdb lists only in-frame clones, some missing. The repertoire holds a few hundred thousand clones, with 88% as singletons. Sequenced sample: PBMCs or T cells enriched from blood (not recorded which). The receptors come from a young woman who had recovered from COVID-19. Both conserved end residues are part of each CDR3. The D gene is left open where the match is weak.

TRBJ2-1 TRBV7-2 TRBD2 TGTGCCAGCAGCTTAAGGACTAGCGGGGGGGCTATCAATGAGCAGTTCTTC CASSLRTSGGAINEQFF
TRBJ1-2 TRBV29-1 . TGCAGCGTCGCATATTCAGGGATCCAGAACTATGGCTACACCTTC CSVAYSGIQNYGYTF
TRBJ2-7 TRBV19 TRBD2 TGTGCCAGTAGTTCCCCGGTGGCGGGGGCCTACGAGCAGTACTTC CASSSPVAGAYEQYF
TRBJ2-7 TRBV30 . TGTGCCTGGAGTGTACTTAGTCACCTCTACGAGCAGTACTTC CAWSVLSHLYEQYF
TRBJ2-7 TRBV30 . TGTGCCTGGAGTGCCTCCCTCGGCGGGGGCATCTCCTACGAGCAGTACTTC CAWSASLGGGISYEQYF
TRBJ1-1 TRBV4-3 . TGCGCCAGCAGCCAAGATATAGTTGACCCACAGTTTGAAGCTTTCTTT CASSQDIVDPQFEAFF
TRBJ2-7 TRBV25-1 TRBD1 TGTGCCAGTCGGATAGGACAGGGGTACAACGAGCAGTACTTC CASRIGQGYNEQYF
TRBJ1-1 TRBV11-3 . TGTGCCAGCAGTTCCAGGGGTGGCACTGAAGCTTTCTTT CASSSRGGTEAFF
TRBJ1-2 TRBV30 . TGTGCCTGGAGTTGGTCAGGGAGGAGAAACTATGGCTACACCTTC CAWSWSGRRNYGYTF
TRBJ2-1 TRBV5-1 . TGCGCCAGCACACGTGTGGGGGGGCCGGGGAATGAGCAGTTCTTC CASTRVGGPGNEQFF
TRBJ1-2 TRBV24-1 . TGTGCCACCAGTGAAGGACAGCCCCGGGACAACTATGGCTACACCTTC CATSEGQPRDNYGYTF